These 25 T cell receptor beta chains share one sample of origin, sequenced in a study of identical twins. TCRdb itself ran the 5' RACE reads through MiXCR, one entry per CDR3 protein. The sample contains just over 500,000 distinct CDR3 sequences, roughly a fifth of which appear only once. The same specimen was also included in a second study, on T cells expressing NK-cell markers.

What was sequenced was CD4+ T cells sorted from blood. These receptor sequences come from a woman aged 18-35 years in good health.

The chain recombines TRBV7-2 with TRBJ2-1; 7 bases agree with TRBD1. The V gene end was trimmed by 7 bases and the J gene end by 11 bases; junction bases not matched to a gene: 11. The germline gives CDR1 SGHTA, CDR2 FQGNSA. This CDR3 has 13 amino acids. CDR3 bases: TGTGCCAGCACTTTAGGGGGCACAGGGAAGCAGTTCTTC. It codes for CASTLGGTGKQFF. The full variable domain, rest sourced from reference TRBV7-2 and TRBJ2-1, is GAGVSQSPSNKVTEKGKDVELRCDPISGHTALYWYRQSLGQGLEFLIYFQGNSAPDKSGLPSDRFSAERTGGSVSTLTIQRTQQEDSAVYLCASTLGGTGKQFFGPGTRLTVL.

This clonotype has just a few counts. The chain links TRBV20-1 to TRBJ2-1; 9 bases line up with TRBD2. The CDR3 is 13 amino acids. V lost 5 bases, J lost 9 bases, and 8 bases stayed unmatched. Germline V gene lookup returns CDR1 DFQATT and CDR2 SNEGSKA (reference sequence). This CDR3 reads CSAYWREGAEQFF. CDR3 sequence (DNA): TGCAGTGCTTACTGGCGGGAGGGGGCTGAGCAGTTCTTC.

Only a few counts were recorded for this clonotype. This rearrangement joins TRBV6-1 to TRBJ2-3, with D perhaps matching TRBD1 (7 bases). CDR3 length equals 14 residues. Germline V CDR1 and CDR2: MNHNS, SASEGT. V lost 10 bases and J lost 5, with 19 bases in between. Written as DNA, the CDR3 is TGTGCCACCGAGGACAGGACTATTGGAGATACGCAGTATTTT. Its translation is CATEDRTIGDTQYF.

The rearrangement links TRBV27 to TRBJ2-1; 8 bases are a match to TRBD2. Per the germline V gene, CDR1 is MNHEY and CDR2 is SMNVEV (reference sequence). Trimming at V came to 3 bases and at J to 4 bases, leaving 11 bases not matched to a gene. CDR3 length: 17 residues. The CDR3 region has the DNA TGTGCCAGCAGTTTGGGATTAGCGGGACTTACATACAATGAGCAGTTCTTC. Its protein is CASSLGLAGLTYNEQFF.

In this sample, this clonotype turned up once. The CDR3 sequence is CASSQWGEETQYF. Written as DNA, the CDR3 is TGTGCCAGCAGCCAATGGGGGGAGGAGACCCAGTACTTC. The V call is TRBV3-1, the J call TRBJ2-5, with D possibly being TRBD2 (6 bases). CDR1 is LGHDT and CDR2 is YNNKEL in the germline V gene (reference sequence). Trimming took off 2 bases at V and 5 bases at J, with 9 bases between the two ends. The CDR3 is 13 amino acids.

V is TRBV21-1 and J is TRBJ2-7; the table's D call TRBD2 went unverified against the DNA. TRBV21-1 is shown as a pseudogene. The CDR3 sequence is 15 residues long. The CDR3 nucleotides read TGTGCCAGCAGTAGAAGGACTAGCGGGTGCTACGAGCAGTACTTC. It translates to CASSRRTSGCYEQYF.

This clonotype was seen only a few times. The chain joins TRBV27 to TRBJ1-2; D is perhaps TRBD1 (6 bases). Trimming removed 6 bases at V and 7 bases at J, with 18 bases between. The germline V gene has CDR1 MNHEY and CDR2 SMNVEV (reference sequence). This CDR3 comprises 14 residues. CDR3 protein: CASRTRGWESGYTF. The CDR3 nucleotides read TGTGCCAGCAGAACGAGGGGGTGGGAAAGTGGCTACACCTTC.

The chain couples TRBV20-1 to TRBJ2-1; 7 bases line up with TRBD2. Germline V gene lookup returns CDR1 DFQATT and CDR2 SNEGSKA (reference sequence). The CDR3 contains 15 residues. V shed 5 bases, J shed 3 bases, and the junction held 10 bases outside the gene matches. CDR3 residues: CSASQSGAGYNEQFF. In DNA, the CDR3 is TGCAGTGCTTCCCAAAGCGGGGCAGGCTACAATGAGCAGTTCTTC.

This clonotype was seen only a few times. The chain joins TRBV4-2 to TRBJ2-3; 8 nucleotides agree with TRBD2. The junction had 12 bases not matched to a gene; V was cut back by 2 bases and J by 11 bases. CDR3 length: 15 amino acids. From germline, CDR1 is LGHNA and CDR2 YNFKEQ. The CDR3 DNA sequence: TGTGCCAGCAGCCAACTCCGGGATGGCGGGACTAGGCAGTATTTT. It specifies CASSQLRDGGTRQYF.

V is TRBV5-1 and J is TRBJ1-1; the D is unclear. V dropped 3 bases and J dropped 4 bases, with 10 bases sitting between them. Germline CDR1 is SGHRS and CDR2 is YFSETQ. The length of the CDR3 is 13 residues. In DNA form, the CDR3 reads TGCGCCAGCAGCTCGAGGTGGGGCACTGAAGCTTTCTTT. Amino acids: CASSSRWGTEAFF.

This clonotype was observed at least ten times. The gene calls are TRBV7-8 and TRBJ2-5, with TRBD2 matching over 8 bases. Germline-derived CDR1 and CDR2 are SGHVS and FQNEAQ. The CDR3 consists of 17 residues. The V and J ends lost 2 bases and 4 bases, in that order; junction bases with no gene match: 12. The CDR3 sequence: CASSLSNGGVLVETQYF. Here the CDR3 DNA reads TGTGCCAGCAGCTTAAGTAACGGGGGGGTACTTGTAGAGACCCAGTACTTC.

There are a few counts of this clonotype. The chain has TRBV3-1 and TRBJ2-7; 8 bases fit TRBD1. The CDR3 contains 14 residues. Germline V gene data show CDR1 as LGHDT and CDR2 as YNNKEL (reference sequence). J was trimmed by 1 base and V by 3 bases; bases with no gene match: 2. In DNA, the CDR3 is TGTGCCAGCAGCCAGAACAGGGGGTCCTACGAGCAGTACTTC. Its translation: CASSQNRGSYEQYF.

This chain uses TRBV6-1 with TRBJ2-7; TRBD1 matches at 9 bases. CDR1 and CDR2 (germline): MNHNS, SASEGT. Germline trimming cut 2 bases from V and 6 bases from J; bases unmatched to any gene: 20. This CDR3 comprises 19 residues. CDR3 bases: TGTGCCAGCAGTGAAAGCCGGGTTCGCCGGGACAGGGTAGTAAGCGAGCAGTACTTC. Translation: CASSESRVRRDRVVSEQYF.

Only a few counts were recorded for this clonotype. The chain carries TRBV20-1 and TRBJ2-3; D call uncertain. V shed 5 bases and J shed 2 bases, with 14 bases lying between them. Germline-derived CDR1 and CDR2 are DFQATT and SNEGSKA (reference sequence). This CDR3 region has 14 residues. CDR3 DNA sequence: TGCAGTGCTGCGAAGCAGCAGGTCACAGATACGCAGTATTTT. It codes for CSAAKQQVTDTQYF.

The rearrangement joins TRBV12-3 or TRBV12-4 to TRBJ2-3, with D perhaps matching TRBD2 (5 bases). Trimming took off 8 bases at V and 6 bases at J, with 15 bases between the two ends. The CDR3 is made up of 13 amino acids. CDR3 loop: CASLNRPGDTQYF. CDR3 sequence (DNA): TGTGCCAGCCTGAATCGGCCGGGGGATACGCAGTATTTT.

The chain links TRBV29-1 to TRBJ2-5, with a tentative D call TRBD1 (6 bases). V was clipped by 7 bases and J by 5 bases, with 20 bases between them. The CDR3 is 14 amino acids. CDR1 is SQVTM and CDR2 is ANQGSEA in the germline V gene. The CDR3 DNA follows: TGCAGCGCCGAGGGGGACATCCAACGGGAGACCCAGTACTTC. It specifies CSAEGDIQRETQYF.

The chain couples TRBV4-3 to TRBJ1-2; no firm D call. With 1 base removed from V and 0 bases from J, the gap between germline ends came to 12 bases. The CDR3 covers 16 residues. CDR1 and CDR2 from the germline V gene are LGHNA and YSLEER. CDR3 residues: CASSQAPRRSNYGYTF. CDR3 DNA: TGCGCCAGCAGCCAAGCCCCGAGAAGGTCTAACTATGGCTACACCTTC.

V gene TRBV20-1 combines with J gene TRBJ1-1; D is undetermined. The germline V and J ends were trimmed by 0 bases and 2 bases, with 13 bases remaining between them. The V gene's germline CDR1 is DFQATT and CDR2 SNEGSKA (reference sequence). The CDR3 has 15 amino acids. Here the CDR3 reads CSARDPVRINTEAFF. The CDR3 DNA sequence: TGCAGTGCTAGAGATCCTGTCAGAATAAACACTGAAGCTTTCTTT.

The chain combines TRBV12-3 or TRBV12-4 with TRBJ1-6; the match to TRBD1 covers 8 bases. The CDR3 has 15 residues. The V segment lost 4 bases and the J segment 6 bases; nucleotides outside the gene matches: 5. The CDR3 coding sequence is TGTGCCAGCAGTTCTCAGGGGGCCCCTAATTCACCCCTCCACTTT. Translating gives CASSSQGAPNSPLHF.

This chain joins TRBV28 and TRBJ2-1; 10 bases are a match to TRBD2. The CDR3 totals 15 residues. After removal of 6 bases from V and 8 bases from J, the junction contained 10 bases not matched to a gene. Germline V lookup: CDR1 MDHEN, CDR2 SYDVKM. The CDR3 sequence is CASSTGTSEGHEQFF. In DNA form, the CDR3 reads TGTGCCAGCAGCACCGGGACTAGCGAAGGCCATGAGCAGTTCTTC.

CDR3 sequence: CASSYRSGRARSGANVLTF. CDR3 sequence (DNA): TGTGCCAGCAGTTACAGGAGCGGGAGGGCCCGGTCTGGGGCCAACGTCCTGACTTTC. The chain carries TRBV6-5 and TRBJ2-6, with 10 bases identical to TRBD2. The CDR3 consists of 19 residues. Per germline, CDR1 MNHEY and CDR2 SVGAGI. Unmatched junction bases numbered 8, after V lost 2 bases and J lost 1 base.

This clonotype was seen a few times. This CDR3 is CASSYSSRLAGADTQYF. The CDR3 coding sequence is TGTGCCAGCAGCTACTCGTCCAGACTAGCGGGGGCAGATACGCAGTATTTT. V usage is TRBV3-1 and J usage is TRBJ2-3, with 12 bases aligning to TRBD2. Germline V CDR1 and CDR2: LGHDT, YNNKEL (reference sequence). J lost 4 bases, V lost 5 bases, and 10 bases had no gene match. This CDR3 spans 17 amino acids.

V and J are TRBV20-1 and TRBJ2-1; 12 bases agree with TRBD2. The trim removed 3 bases at V and 3 bases at J, leaving 3 bases unmatched. This CDR3 is built from 15 residues. Germline V gives CDR1 DFQATT, CDR2 SNEGSKA (reference sequence). CDR3 nucleotides: TGCAGTGCTAGCCCGACTAGCGGGAGCTACAATGAGCAGTTCTTC. Translated, it gives CSASPTSGSYNEQFF.

This clonotype came up a few times. The genes are TRBV6-1 and TRBJ2-3; D possibly corresponds to TRBD1 (5 bases). From germline, CDR1 is MNHNS and CDR2 SASEGT. The CDR3 runs to 14 residues. Trimming took 4 bases from V and 1 from J, leaving 9 bases between them. CDR3 in amino acids: CASSGRQRTDTQYF. The CDR3 nucleotides read TGTGCCAGCAGTGGTAGACAGCGCACAGATACGCAGTATTTT.

This clonotype was counted many times. In DNA, the CDR3 is TGCACTGCCATGACTAGCGGGAGTGGGGAGACCCAGTACTTC. As protein: CTAMTSGSGETQYF. V gene TRBV20-1 combines with J gene TRBJ2-5; 12 positions match TRBD2. The CDR3 is made up of 14 amino acids. Germline CDR1 is DFQATT and CDR2 is SNEGSKA (reference sequence).